This TCR beta chain was captured in a study of T cell clones after liver transplantation. Study-level information: As an antigen-independent comparator, third-party-reactive TCRbeta sequences came from pre-transplant mixed lymphocyte reactions. Findings and limits, study-wide: Graft donor-reactive T cells may have migrated into the graft rather than being deleted.

V was trimmed by 6 bases and J by 3 bases, leaving 14 bases between them. Looked up from germline, CDR1 is LNHDA and CDR2 is SQIVND (reference sequence). CDR3 size: 15 residues. Only in-frame clones appear in the TCRdb table, and some are missing; sequencing was by immunoSEQ multiplex PCR. The repertoire includes around 20,000 clones, 80% to 90% of them detected once, and under 15% sits in the top ten. Of note for this clone: The antigen is undetermined.

The receptor was isolated from a human patient who received a liver transplant. Some T cells may be provided by the graft donor. The V and J genes are TRBV19 and TRBJ2-2; D may be TRBD2 (6 bases). The specimen comprised CD8+ T cells from blood, sampled 45 to 47 months after liver transplant. In DNA form, the CDR3 reads TGTGCCAGTAGGATAACCGGGAGCTACACCGGGGAGCTGTTTTTT. This sequence encodes CASRITGSYTGELFF.